Reported below is one T cell receptor beta chain. TCRdb keeps only in-frame clones here, not all; method: immunoSEQ multiplex PCR. The data contain tens of thousands of clones, roughly 80% of them seen just once; the ten biggest clones take up around 4.8%. V was trimmed by 3 bases and J by 2 bases, leaving 10 bases between them. The CDR3 sequence is 13 residues long. Germline V gene sequence: CDR1 GTSNPN, CDR2 SVGIG (reference sequence). The sample comes from a study of blood T cell repertoires in COVID-19. The sequencing sample was made of peripheral blood. The sequence was obtained from an older man with COVID-19, enrolled during active disease. This sequence joins TRBV30 and TRBJ1-1, with D perhaps matching TRBD1 (6 bases). CDR3 nucleotide sequence: TGTGCCTGGAGCCGGACAGTAAACACTGAAGCTTTCTTT. It yields the protein CAWSRTVNTEAFF.